Only one count was recorded for the clone carrying this TCR beta chain. The data belong to a study of blood T cell repertoires in COVID-19. Study in general: Samples of COVID-19 (acute and convalescent) were obtained from the United States, Italy and Spain.

Those enrolled, adults aged 18 to 89 years, came from 25 or so US areas. Participant-given clinical history determined each cohort assignment. Either two negative PCRs, clearance, or symptom resolution qualified Cohort 3 donors as recovered. The CDR3 has 13 amino acids. Trimming pared 9 bases from V and 14 bases from J, leaving 20 bases between. Germline CDR1 reads MDHEN; CDR2 reads SYDVKM. The repertoire was sequenced with immunoSEQ multiplex PCR; TCRdb's copy has only in-frame clones and lacks some. The repertoire has 180,000 or so clones, about four fifths of them found once; the top ten carry around 10%.

This receptor was obtained from a man in his fifties who had recovered from COVID-19. This chain connects TRBV28 to TRBJ1-6; a weak D match, TRBD1 (6 bases). The sequencing input was PBMCs or T cells enriched from blood (not recorded which). DNA for the CDR3: TGTGCCAGTCAGGACAGCCCGATTCAGGCCCTCCACTTT. It codes for CASQDSPIQALHF.